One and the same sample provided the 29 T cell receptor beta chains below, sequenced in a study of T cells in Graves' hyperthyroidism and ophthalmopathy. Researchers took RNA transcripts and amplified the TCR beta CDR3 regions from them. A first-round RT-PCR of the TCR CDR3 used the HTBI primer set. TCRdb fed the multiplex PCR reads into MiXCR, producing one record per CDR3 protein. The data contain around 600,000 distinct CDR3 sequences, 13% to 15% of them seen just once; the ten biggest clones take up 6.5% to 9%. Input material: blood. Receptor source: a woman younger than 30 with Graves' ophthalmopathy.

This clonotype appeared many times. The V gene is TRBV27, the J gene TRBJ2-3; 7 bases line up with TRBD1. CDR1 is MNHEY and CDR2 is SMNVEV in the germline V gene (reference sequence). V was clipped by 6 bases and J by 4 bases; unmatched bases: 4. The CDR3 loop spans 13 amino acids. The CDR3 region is CASRRDSPDTQYF. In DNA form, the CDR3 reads TGTGCCAGCAGGAGGGACAGCCCAGATACGCAGTATTTT.

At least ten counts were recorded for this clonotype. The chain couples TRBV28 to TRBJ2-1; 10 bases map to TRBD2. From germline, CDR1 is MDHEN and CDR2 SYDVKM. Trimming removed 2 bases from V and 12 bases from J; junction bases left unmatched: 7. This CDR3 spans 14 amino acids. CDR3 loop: CASSLNPSGSMQFF. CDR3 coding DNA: TGTGCCAGCAGTTTAAACCCTAGCGGGAGCATGCAGTTCTTC.

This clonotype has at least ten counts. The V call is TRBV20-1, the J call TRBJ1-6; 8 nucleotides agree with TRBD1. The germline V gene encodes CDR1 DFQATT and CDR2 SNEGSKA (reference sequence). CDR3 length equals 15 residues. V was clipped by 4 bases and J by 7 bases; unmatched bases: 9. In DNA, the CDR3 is TGCAGTGCTATTAGGTCGGACAGGGTCAATTCACCCCTCCACTTT. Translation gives CSAIRSDRVNSPLHF.

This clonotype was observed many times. Here the CDR3 DNA reads TGTGCCAGCAGTTTAGAGCGGCTGGGGGGAAGGACAGATACGCAGTATTTT. Its translation is CASSLERLGGRTDTQYF. The chain carries TRBV28 and TRBJ2-3; D is possibly TRBD2 (6 bases). Germline CDR1 reads MDHEN; CDR2 reads SYDVKM. The CDR3 runs to 17 residues. The germline V and J ends were trimmed by 2 bases and 3 bases, with 18 bases remaining between them.

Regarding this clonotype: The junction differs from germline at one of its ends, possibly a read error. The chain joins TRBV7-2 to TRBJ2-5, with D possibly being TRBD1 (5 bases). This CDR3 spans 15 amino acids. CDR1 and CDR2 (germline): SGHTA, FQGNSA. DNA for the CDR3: TGCGCCAGCAGCCAAGTAGGGGTCAGTTCAGAGACCCAGTACTTC. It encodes CASSQVGVSSETQYF.

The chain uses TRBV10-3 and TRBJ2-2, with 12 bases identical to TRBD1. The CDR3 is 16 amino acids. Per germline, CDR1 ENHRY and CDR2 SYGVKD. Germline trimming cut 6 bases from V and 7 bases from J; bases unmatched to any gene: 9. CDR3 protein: CAISGTGGESFGELFF. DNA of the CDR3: TGTGCCATCAGCGGGACAGGGGGCGAAAGTTTCGGGGAGCTGTTTTTT.

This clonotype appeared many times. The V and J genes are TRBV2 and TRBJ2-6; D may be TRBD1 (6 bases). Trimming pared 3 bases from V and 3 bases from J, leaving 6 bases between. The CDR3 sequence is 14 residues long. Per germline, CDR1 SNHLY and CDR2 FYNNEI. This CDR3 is CASSDRGGANVLTF. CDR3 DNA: TGTGCCAGCAGTGACAGGGGTGGGGCCAACGTCCTGACTTTC.

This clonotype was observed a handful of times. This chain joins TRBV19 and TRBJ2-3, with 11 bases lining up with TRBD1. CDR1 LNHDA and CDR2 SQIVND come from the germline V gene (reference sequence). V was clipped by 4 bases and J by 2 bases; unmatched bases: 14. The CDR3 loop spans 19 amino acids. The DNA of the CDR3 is TGTGCCAGTAGTAAACGACGGGACAGGGGGTCGTACTACACAGATACGCAGTATTTT. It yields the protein CASSKRRDRGSYYTDTQYF.

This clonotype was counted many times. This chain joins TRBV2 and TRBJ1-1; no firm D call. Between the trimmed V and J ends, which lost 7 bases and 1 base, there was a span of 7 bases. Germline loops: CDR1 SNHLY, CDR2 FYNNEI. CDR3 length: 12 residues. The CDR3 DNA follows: TGTGCCAGCACCTGGTCGAACACTGAAGCTTTCTTT. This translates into CASTWSNTEAFF.

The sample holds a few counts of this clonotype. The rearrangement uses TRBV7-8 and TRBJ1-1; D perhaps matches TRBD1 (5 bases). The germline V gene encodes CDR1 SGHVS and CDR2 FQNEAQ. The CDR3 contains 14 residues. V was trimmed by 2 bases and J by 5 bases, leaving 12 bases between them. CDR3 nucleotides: TGTGCCAGCAGCTTAACCCACAGGTGGACTGAAGCTTTCTTT. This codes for CASSLTHRWTEAFF.

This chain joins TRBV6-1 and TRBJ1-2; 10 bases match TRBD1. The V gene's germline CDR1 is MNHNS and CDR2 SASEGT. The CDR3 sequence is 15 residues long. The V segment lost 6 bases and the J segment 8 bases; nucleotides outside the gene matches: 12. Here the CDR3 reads CASSPGTGAFGGYTF. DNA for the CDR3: TGTGCCAGCAGCCCCGGGACAGGGGCTTTTGGAGGCTACACCTTC.

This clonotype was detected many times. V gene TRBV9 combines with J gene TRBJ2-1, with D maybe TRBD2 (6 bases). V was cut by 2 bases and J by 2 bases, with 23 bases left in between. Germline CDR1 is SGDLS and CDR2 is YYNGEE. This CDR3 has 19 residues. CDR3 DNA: TGTGCCAGCAGCGTTTCACTGGCGGTAAGATGGGGGGCCTACAATGAGCAGTTCTTC. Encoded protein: CASSVSLAVRWGAYNEQFF. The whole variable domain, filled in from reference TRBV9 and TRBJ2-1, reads DSGVTQTPKHLITATGQRVTLRCSPRSGDLSVYWYQQSLDQGLQFLIQYYNGEERAKGNILERFSAQQFPDLHSELNLSSLELGDSALYFCASSVSLAVRWGAYNEQFFGPGTRLTVL.

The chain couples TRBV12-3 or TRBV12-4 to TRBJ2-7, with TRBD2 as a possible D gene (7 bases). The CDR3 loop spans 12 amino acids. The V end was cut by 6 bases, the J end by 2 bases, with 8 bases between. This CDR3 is CASRRGPYEQYF. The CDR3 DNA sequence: TGTGCCAGCAGGCGGGGGCCCTACGAGCAGTACTTC.

Here the CDR3 reads CATSDRSLGSPLHF. CDR3 DNA sequence: TGTGCCACCAGCGACCGGAGTTTGGGTTCACCCCTCCACTTT. This sequence joins TRBV24-1 and TRBJ1-6; D call uncertain. The CDR3 consists of 14 residues. Trimming stripped 7 bases from V and 9 bases from J, with 15 bases between. Germline V gives CDR1 KGHDR, CDR2 SFDVKD.

The CDR3 nucleotides are TGTGCCAGCAGCGGACAGCTGGAATCCTACGAGCAGTACTTC. This sequence encodes CASSGQLESYEQYF. The chain couples TRBV28 to TRBJ2-7; D is perhaps TRBD1 (6 bases). Trimming cost V 6 bases and J 1 base, with 13 bases left between them. The germline V gene has CDR1 MDHEN and CDR2 SYDVKM. There are 14 residues in the CDR3.

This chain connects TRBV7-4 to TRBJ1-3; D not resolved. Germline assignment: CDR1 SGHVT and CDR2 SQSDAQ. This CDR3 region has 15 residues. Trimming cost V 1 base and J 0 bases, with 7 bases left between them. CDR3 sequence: CASSLVTYSGNTIYF. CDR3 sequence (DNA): TGTGCCAGCAGCTTAGTGACATACTCTGGAAACACCATATATTTT.

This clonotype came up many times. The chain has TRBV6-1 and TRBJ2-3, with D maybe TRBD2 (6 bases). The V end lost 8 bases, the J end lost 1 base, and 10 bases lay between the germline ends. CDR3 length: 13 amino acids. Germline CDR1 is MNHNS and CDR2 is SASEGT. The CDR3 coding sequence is TGTGCCAGCGGGGGGTACGGCACAGATACGCAGTATTTT. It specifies CASGGYGTDTQYF.

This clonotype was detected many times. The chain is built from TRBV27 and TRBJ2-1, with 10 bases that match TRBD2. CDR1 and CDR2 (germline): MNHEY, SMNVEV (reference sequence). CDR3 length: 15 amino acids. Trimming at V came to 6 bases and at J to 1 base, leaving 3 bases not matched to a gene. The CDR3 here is CASSAGLASYNEQFF. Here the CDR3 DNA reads TGTGCCAGCAGCGCGGGACTAGCGTCCTACAATGAGCAGTTCTTC.

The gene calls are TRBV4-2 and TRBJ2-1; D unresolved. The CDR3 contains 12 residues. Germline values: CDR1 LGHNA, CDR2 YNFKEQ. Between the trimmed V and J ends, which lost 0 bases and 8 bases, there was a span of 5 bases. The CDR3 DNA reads TGTGCCAGCAGCCAAGATTGGGATGAGCAGTTCTTC. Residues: CASSQDWDEQFF.

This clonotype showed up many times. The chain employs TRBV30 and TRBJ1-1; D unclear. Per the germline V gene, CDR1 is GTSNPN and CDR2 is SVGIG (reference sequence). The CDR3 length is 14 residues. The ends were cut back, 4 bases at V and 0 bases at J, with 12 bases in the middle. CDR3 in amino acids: CAWTEEILNTEAFF. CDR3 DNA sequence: TGTGCCTGGACAGAGGAAATCTTGAACACTGAAGCTTTCTTT.

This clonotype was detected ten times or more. The CDR3: CASSFQLEQFF. CDR3 bases: TGTGCCAGCAGCTTTCAACTTGAGCAGTTCTTC. This chain connects TRBV7-2 to TRBJ2-1; D remains ambiguous. The CDR3 is 11 residues long. V dropped 3 bases and J dropped 9 bases, with 6 bases sitting between them. Germline V CDR1 and CDR2: SGHTA, FQGNSA.

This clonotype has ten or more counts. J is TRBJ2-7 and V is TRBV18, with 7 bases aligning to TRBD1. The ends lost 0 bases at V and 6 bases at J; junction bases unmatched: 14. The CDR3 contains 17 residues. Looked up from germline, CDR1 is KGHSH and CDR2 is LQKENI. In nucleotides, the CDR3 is TGTGCCAGCTCACCACCGACAGGGCCGGCCCTAGCAGGCGAGCAGTACTTC. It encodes CASSPPTGPALAGEQYF.

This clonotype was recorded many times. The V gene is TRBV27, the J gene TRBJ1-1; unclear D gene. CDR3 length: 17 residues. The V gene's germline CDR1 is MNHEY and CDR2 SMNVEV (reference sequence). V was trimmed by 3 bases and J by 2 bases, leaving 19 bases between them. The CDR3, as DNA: TGTGCCAGCAGTTTTGAACCCCCCCCTGGCAGCAACACTGAAGCTTTCTTT. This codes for CASSFEPPPGSNTEAFF.

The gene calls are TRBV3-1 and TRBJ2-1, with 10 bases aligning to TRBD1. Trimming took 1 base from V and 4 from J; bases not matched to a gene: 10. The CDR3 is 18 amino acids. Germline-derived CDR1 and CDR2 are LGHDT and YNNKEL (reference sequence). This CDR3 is CASSQGVDGTGEYNEQFF. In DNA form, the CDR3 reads TGTGCCAGCAGCCAAGGGGTTGACGGGACAGGGGAATACAATGAGCAGTTCTTC.

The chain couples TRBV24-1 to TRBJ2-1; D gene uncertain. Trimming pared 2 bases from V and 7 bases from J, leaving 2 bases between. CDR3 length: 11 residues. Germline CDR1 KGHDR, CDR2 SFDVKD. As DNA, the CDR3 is TGTGCCACCAGTGATTCGAATGAGCAGTTCTTC. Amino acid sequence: CATSDSNEQFF.

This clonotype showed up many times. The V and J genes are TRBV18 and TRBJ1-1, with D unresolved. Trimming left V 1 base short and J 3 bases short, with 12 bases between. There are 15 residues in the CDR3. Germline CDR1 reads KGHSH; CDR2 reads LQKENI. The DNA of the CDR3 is TGTGCCAGCTCACCACGGGCCCGCACAGACACTGAAGCTTTCTTT. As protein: CASSPRARTDTEAFF.

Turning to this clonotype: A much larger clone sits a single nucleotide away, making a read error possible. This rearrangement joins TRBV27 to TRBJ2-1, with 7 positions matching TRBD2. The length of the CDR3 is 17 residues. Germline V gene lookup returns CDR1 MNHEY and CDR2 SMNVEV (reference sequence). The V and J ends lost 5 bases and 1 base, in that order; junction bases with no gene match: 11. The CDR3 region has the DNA TGTGCCAGCAGTGATTTGGGGCTAGCGGATTCCTACAATGAGCAGTTCTTC. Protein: CASSDLGLADSYNEQFF.

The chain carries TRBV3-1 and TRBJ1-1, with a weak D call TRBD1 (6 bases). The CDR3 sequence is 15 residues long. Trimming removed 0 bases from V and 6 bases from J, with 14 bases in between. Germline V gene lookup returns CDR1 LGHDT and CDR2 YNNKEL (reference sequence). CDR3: CASSQDETGQPEAFF. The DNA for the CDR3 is TGTGCCAGCAGCCAAGACGAGACAGGCCAACCTGAAGCTTTCTTT.

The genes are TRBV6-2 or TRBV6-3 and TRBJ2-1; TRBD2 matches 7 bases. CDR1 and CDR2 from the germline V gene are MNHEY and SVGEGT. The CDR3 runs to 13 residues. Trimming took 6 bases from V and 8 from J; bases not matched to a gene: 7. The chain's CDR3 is CASREGGPYEQFF. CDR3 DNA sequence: TGTGCCAGCAGGGAGGGAGGGCCATATGAGCAGTTCTTC.